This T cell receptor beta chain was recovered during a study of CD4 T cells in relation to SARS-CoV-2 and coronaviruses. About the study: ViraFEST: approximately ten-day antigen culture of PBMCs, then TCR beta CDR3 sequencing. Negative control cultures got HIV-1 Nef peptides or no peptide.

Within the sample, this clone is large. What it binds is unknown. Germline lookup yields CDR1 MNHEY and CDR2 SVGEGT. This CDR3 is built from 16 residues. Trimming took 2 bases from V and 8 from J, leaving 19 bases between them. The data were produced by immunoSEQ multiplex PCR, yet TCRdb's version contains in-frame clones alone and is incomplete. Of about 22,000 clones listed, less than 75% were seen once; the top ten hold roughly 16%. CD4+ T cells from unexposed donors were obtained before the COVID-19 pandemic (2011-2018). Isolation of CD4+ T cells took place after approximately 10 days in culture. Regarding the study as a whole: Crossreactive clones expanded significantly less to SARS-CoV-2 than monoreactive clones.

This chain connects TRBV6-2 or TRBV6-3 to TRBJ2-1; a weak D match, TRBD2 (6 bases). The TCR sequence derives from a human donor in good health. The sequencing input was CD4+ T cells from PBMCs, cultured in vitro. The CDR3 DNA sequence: TGTGCCAGCAGTTACGGCGCGGGGCCGCCTAGGGATGAGCAGTTCTTC. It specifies CASSYGAGPPRDEQFF.